This TCR beta chain was recovered during a study of blood T cell repertoires in COVID-19. Only in-frame clones appear in the TCRdb table, and some are missing; sequencing was by immunoSEQ multiplex PCR. Among 160,000 or so clones listed, roughly 89% were seen once. V gave up 0 bases and J gave up 5 bases, with 14 bases separating them. Germline V CDR1 and CDR2: SGHDT, YYEEEE. The CDR3 runs 16 residues. Seattle participants joined during active infection and were tracked over time. Source material: peripheral blood. The TCR was taken from a woman aged 70-85 years with COVID-19, enrolled during active disease. V usage is TRBV5-6 and J usage is TRBJ2-2; D may be TRBD1 (6 bases). DNA of the CDR3: TGTGCCAGCAGCTTGGTTCGGCAGGGGTTTACCGGGGAGCTGTTTTTT. Protein product: CASSLVRQGFTGELFF.